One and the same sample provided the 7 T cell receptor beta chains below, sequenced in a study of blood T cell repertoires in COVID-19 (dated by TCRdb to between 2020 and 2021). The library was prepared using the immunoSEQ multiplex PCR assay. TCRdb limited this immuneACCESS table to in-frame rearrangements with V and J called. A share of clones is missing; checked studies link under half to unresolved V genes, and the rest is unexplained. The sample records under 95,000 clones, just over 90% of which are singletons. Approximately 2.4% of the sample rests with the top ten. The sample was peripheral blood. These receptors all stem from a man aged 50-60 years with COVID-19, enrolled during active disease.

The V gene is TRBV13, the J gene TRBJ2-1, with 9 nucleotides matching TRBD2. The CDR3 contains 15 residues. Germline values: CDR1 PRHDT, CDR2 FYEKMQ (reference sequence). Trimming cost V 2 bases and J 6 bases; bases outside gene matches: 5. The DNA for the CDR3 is TGTGCCAGCAGCTTAATAGCGGGAGTAACCAATGAGCAGTTCTTC. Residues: CASSLIAGVTNEQFF.

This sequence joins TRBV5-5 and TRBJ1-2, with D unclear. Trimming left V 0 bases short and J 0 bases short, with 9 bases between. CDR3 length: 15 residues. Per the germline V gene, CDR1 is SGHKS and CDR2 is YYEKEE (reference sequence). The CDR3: CASSLATPSNYGYTF. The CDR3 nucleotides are TGTGCCAGCAGCTTGGCCACTCCTTCTAACTATGGCTACACCTTC.

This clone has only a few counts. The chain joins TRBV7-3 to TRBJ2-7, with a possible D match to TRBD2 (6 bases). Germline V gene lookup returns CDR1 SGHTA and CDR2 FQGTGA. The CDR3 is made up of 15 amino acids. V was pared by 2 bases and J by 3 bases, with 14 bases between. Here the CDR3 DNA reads TGTGCCAGCAGCTTAGAGTCCGGGAGTGGCTACGAGCAGTACTTC. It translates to CASSLESGSGYEQYF.

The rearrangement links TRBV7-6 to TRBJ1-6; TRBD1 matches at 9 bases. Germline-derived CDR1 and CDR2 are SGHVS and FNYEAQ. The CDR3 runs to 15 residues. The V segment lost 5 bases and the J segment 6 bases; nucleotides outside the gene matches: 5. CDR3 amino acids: CASSPQTGGNSPLHF. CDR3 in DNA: TGTGCCAGCAGCCCCCAGACAGGGGGTAATTCACCCCTCCACTTT.

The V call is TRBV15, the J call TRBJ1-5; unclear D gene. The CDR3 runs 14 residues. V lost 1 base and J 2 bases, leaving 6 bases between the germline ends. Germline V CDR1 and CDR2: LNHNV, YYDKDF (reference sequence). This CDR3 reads CATSRGQGNQPQHF. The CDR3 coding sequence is TGTGCCACCAGCAGAGGCCAGGGCAATCAGCCCCAGCATTTT.

CDR3 nucleotide sequence: TGCGCCAGCAGCCAACGCGGGACAGGGGGACCTGGCCAAGAGACCCAGTACTTC. Translating gives CASSQRGTGGPGQETQYF. The chain recombines TRBV4-1 with TRBJ2-5, with 11 bases fitting TRBD1. V was clipped by 2 bases and J by 1 base; unmatched bases: 9. This CDR3 has 18 amino acids. Germline values: CDR1 MGHRA, CDR2 YSYEKL.

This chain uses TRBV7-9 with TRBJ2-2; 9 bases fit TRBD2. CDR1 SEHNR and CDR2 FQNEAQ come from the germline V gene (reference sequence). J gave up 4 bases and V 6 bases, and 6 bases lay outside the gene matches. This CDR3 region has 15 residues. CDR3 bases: TGTGCCAGCAGGGCGAGCGGGAGGAGCACCGGGGAGCTGTTTTTT. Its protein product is CASRASGRSTGELFF.